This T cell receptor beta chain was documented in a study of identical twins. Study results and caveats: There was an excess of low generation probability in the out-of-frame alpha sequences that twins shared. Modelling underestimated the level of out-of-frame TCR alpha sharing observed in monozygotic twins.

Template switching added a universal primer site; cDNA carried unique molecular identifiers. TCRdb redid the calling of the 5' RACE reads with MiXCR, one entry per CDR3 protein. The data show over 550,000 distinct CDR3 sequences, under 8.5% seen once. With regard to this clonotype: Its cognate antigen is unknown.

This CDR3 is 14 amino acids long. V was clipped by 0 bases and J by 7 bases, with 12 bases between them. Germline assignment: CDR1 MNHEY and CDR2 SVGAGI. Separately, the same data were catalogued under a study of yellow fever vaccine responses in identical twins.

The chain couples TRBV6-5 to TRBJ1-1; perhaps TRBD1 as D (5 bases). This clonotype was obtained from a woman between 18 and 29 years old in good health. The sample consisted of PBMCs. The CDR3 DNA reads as TGTGCCAGCAGTTACTCGTCCAGGGCCGTTGAAGCTTTCTTT. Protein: CASSYSSRAVEAFF.